Below, one TCR beta chain is given with its context. No antigen is known for it. The junction differs from germline at one of its ends, possibly a read error. This CDR3 is 12 amino acids long. The germline V gene encodes CDR1 SEHNR and CDR2 FQNEAQ (reference sequence). PCR was performed using 60 Vbeta and 13 Jbeta primers. Clones were read by immunoSEQ multiplex PCR, and TCRdb kept only the in-frame ones, dropping some. This repertoire shows some 120,000 clones, 60% to 85% found once; its top ten account for over 0.9%. The data belong to a study of cytomegalovirus exposure and HLA in healthy donors. Study information: An earlier analysis found fewer than 140 million unique TCR beta sequences from around 180 million T cells. Within the Caucasian-associated ancestry cluster were under 85% of the approximately 400 genotyped donors. Study-level results: What a later analysis showed was that several of the most significant clusters appeared linked to common viral pathogens. A later analysis showed HLA-associated TCR beta chains outstripping equally common others in clonal expansion.

The sequence was collected from a human donor in good health. The V call is TRBV7-9, the J call TRBJ2-7, with D possibly being TRBD1 (5 bases). Sequenced material: PBMCs. CDR3 in amino acids: CSSSLDSYEQYF. The CDR3 DNA follows: TGTTCCAGCAGCTTAGACAGCTACGAGCAGTACTTC.